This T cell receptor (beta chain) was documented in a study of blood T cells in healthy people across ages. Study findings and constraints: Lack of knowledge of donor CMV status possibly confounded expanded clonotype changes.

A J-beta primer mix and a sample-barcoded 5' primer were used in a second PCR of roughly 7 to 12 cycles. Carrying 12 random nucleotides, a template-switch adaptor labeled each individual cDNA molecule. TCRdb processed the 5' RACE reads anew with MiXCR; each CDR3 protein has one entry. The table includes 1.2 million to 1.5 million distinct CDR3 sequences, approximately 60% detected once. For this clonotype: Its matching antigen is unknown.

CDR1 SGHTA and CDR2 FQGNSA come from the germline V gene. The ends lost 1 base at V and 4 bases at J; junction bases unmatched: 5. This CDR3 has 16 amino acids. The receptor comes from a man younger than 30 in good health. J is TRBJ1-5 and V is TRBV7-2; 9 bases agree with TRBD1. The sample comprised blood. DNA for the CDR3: TGTGCCAGCAGCTTAGGATTACAGGGGGCGAATCAGCCCCAGCATTTT. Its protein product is CASSLGLQGANQPQHF.